One sample yielded the 27 T cell receptor beta chains listed below, sequenced in a study of blood T cell repertoires in COVID-19 (dated by TCRdb to about 2020). Library preparation used the immunoSEQ multiplex PCR assay. The source is immuneACCESS, and TCRdb retained only in-frame sequences with V and J called. Part of the clones is not carried over; for the studies checked, unresolved V genes explain less than half of this, and the remainder is unexplained. The sample data list fewer than 200,000 clones, and around 80% of these were observed just once. The top ten clones comprise 5% to 8.5% of the sample. The sample comprised peripheral blood. All receptors come from a man between 65 and 80 years old with active or convalescent COVID-19.

The chain links TRBV7-8 to TRBJ1-1; 10 bases align to TRBD1. The CDR3 has 17 residues. Losses at the gene ends were 2 bases for V and 0 bases for J; bases not matched to a gene: 6. The germline V gene encodes CDR1 SGHVS and CDR2 FQNEAQ. Here the CDR3 reads CASSLRDRGGMNTEAFF. The CDR3 nucleotides are TGTGCCAGCAGCTTAAGGGACAGGGGAGGGATGAACACTGAAGCTTTCTTT.

V and J are TRBV29-1 and TRBJ1-4, with D perhaps matching TRBD1 (6 bases). CDR3 length: 12 amino acids. Per germline, CDR1 SQVTM and CDR2 ANQGSEA. V lost 7 bases and J 8 bases, leaving 14 bases between the germline ends. The CDR3 region has the DNA TGCAGCGCAGGGGAATTAGGAGAAAAACTGTTTTTT. It translates to CSAGELGEKLFF.

The CDR3 sequence is CASSTGGQPQHF. In DNA, the CDR3 is TGTGCCAGTAGTACAGGGGGCCAGCCCCAGCATTTT. This rearrangement joins TRBV19 to TRBJ1-5; 8 nucleotides line up with TRBD1. The CDR3 has 12 amino acids. V was pared by 4 bases and J by 7 bases, with 0 bases of the junction left unmatched. Germline CDR1 reads LNHDA; CDR2 reads SQIVND (reference sequence).

This chain uses TRBV2 with TRBJ1-1, with D possibly matching TRBD1 (6 bases). The CDR3 has 15 amino acids. The V end lost 2 bases, the J end lost 4 bases, and 14 bases lay between the germline ends. Germline V CDR1 and CDR2: SNHLY, FYNNEI. The CDR3 nucleotides are TGTGCCAGCAGTGAAAACGCAGGGGTTATCACTGAAGCTTTCTTT. It codes for CASSENAGVITEAFF.

This chain uses TRBV28 with TRBJ1-3, with D tentatively TRBD1 (5 bases). Trimming cost V 7 bases and J 0 bases, with 13 bases left between them. The CDR3 spans 15 residues. Germline CDR1 MDHEN, CDR2 SYDVKM. Written as DNA, the CDR3 is TGTGCCAGCACTCCGGGGGTTATCTCTGGAAACACCATATATTTT. This encodes CASTPGVISGNTIYF.

The CDR3 spells CAWTGKSGNTIYF. For the CDR3, the DNA is TGTGCCTGGACCGGTAAATCTGGAAACACCATATATTTT. The chain uses TRBV30 and TRBJ1-3; D ambiguous. This CDR3 contains 13 residues. Germline values: CDR1 GTSNPN, CDR2 SVGIG (reference sequence). Trimming left V 4 bases short and J 1 base short, with 8 bases between.

The genes are TRBV9 and TRBJ2-1; possible D gene TRBD2, 6 bases. CDR1 is SGDLS and CDR2 is YYNGEE in the germline V gene. This CDR3 contains 16 residues. The V gene lost 1 base and the J gene lost 2 bases, with 13 bases spanning the gap. The CDR3 spells CASSVKLGGPYNEQFF. Written as DNA, the CDR3 is TGTGCCAGCAGCGTAAAGCTCGGGGGACCCTACAATGAGCAGTTCTTC.

This clone was detected only once. The V call is TRBV18, the J call TRBJ2-7, with D perhaps TRBD2 (7 bases). Trimming took 6 bases from V and 6 from J, leaving 24 bases between them. The CDR3 consists of 16 residues. CDR1 KGHSH and CDR2 LQKENI come from the germline V gene. The CDR3 DNA reads TGTGCCAGCTCCCTAGCGGCGGACAGACGGATAGGCGAGCAGTACTTC. Protein product: CASSLAADRRIGEQYF. Supplemented by reference TRBV18 and TRBJ2-7, the full variable domain reads NAGVMQNPRHLVRRRGQEARLRCSPMKGHSHVYWYRQLPEEGLKFMVYLQKENIIDESGMPKERFSAEFPKEGPSILRIQQVVRGDSAAYFCASSLAADRRIGEQYFGPGTRLTVT.

V usage is TRBV3-1 (or the pseudogene TRBV3-2) and J usage is TRBJ1-3; D possibly corresponds to TRBD1 (5 bases). CDR3 size: 17 residues. Germline CDR1 is LGHDT and CDR2 is YNNKEL (reference sequence). Trimming removed 5 bases at V and 1 base at J, with 18 bases between. DNA for the CDR3: TGTGCCAGCAGCACTGACCAGGGTCTGATATCTGGAAACACCATATATTTT. The encoded protein is CASSTDQGLISGNTIYF.

This clone came up a few times. The rearrangement links TRBV11-2 to TRBJ2-1, with a possible D match to TRBD1 (5 bases). V dropped 1 base and J dropped 5 bases, with 9 bases sitting between them. Germline V lookup: CDR1 SGHAT, CDR2 FQNNGV. The length of the CDR3 is 14 residues. The CDR3 here is CASSLVGAHNEQFF. The CDR3 bases are TGTGCCAGCAGCTTAGTAGGGGCCCACAATGAGCAGTTCTTC.

This clone was seen a single time. This chain uses TRBV6-4 with TRBJ2-6; maybe TRBD1 (6 bases). V lost 6 bases and J 1 base, leaving 10 bases between the germline ends. Germline CDR1 MRHNA, CDR2 SNTAGT. The CDR3 runs to 15 residues. The CDR3 protein is CASRGQNSGANVLTF. The CDR3 DNA reads as TGTGCCAGCAGAGGACAGAATTCTGGGGCCAACGTCCTGACTTTC.

The V and J genes are TRBV15 and TRBJ2-3; D is ambiguous. The ends were cut back, 0 bases at V and 6 bases at J, with 10 bases in the middle. This CDR3 region has 14 residues. Germline CDR1 reads LNHNV; CDR2 reads YYDKDF (reference sequence). The CDR3 DNA reads TGTGCCACCAGCAGAGAGGGCCCTTGGGATACGCAGTATTTT. Translation gives CATSREGPWDTQYF.

The V call is TRBV28, the J call TRBJ1-2; D might be TRBD1 (5 bases). V dropped 5 bases and J dropped 6 bases, with 13 bases sitting between them. Per the germline V gene, CDR1 is MDHEN and CDR2 is SYDVKM. The CDR3 contains 13 residues. CDR3 sequence: CASSPPGRHGYTF. The CDR3 nucleotides read TGTGCCAGCAGTCCCCCAGGGAGGCATGGCTACACCTTC.

In this sample, this clone turned up a few times. CDR3 DNA sequence: TGTGCCAGCAGGTGGGGACAGACGAACACCGGGGAGCTGTTTTTT. Residues: CASRWGQTNTGELFF. This chain joins TRBV27 and TRBJ2-2; TRBD1 matches 7 bases. This CDR3 region has 15 residues. Losses at the gene ends were 6 bases for V and 0 bases for J; bases not matched to a gene: 4. CDR1 and CDR2 (germline): MNHEY, SMNVEV (reference sequence).

The genes are TRBV19 and TRBJ2-1; 9 positions agree with TRBD2. From germline, CDR1 is LNHDA and CDR2 SQIVND (reference sequence). After removal of 3 bases from V and 9 bases from J, the junction contained 9 bases not matched to a gene. The CDR3 loop spans 15 amino acids. In DNA form, the CDR3 reads TGTGCCAGTAGTATTTCCAGCGGGGGGCTGGGTGAGCAGTTCTTC. This encodes CASSISSGGLGEQFF.

This clone showed up just once. The chain joins TRBV12-3 or TRBV12-4 to TRBJ2-7; D gene uncertain. The CDR3 consists of 8 residues. The V end lost 4 bases, the J end lost 13 bases, and 5 bases lay between the germline ends. In nucleotides, the CDR3 is TGTGCCAGCAGTTCTACCTACTTC. Translation gives CASSSTYF.

The chain's CDR3 is CAWSRNTEAFF. Written as DNA, the CDR3 is TGTGCCTGGAGCCGGAACACTGAAGCTTTCTTT. The genes are TRBV30 and TRBJ1-1; no definite D call. V lost 3 bases to trimming and J lost 1 base, with 3 bases between them. The CDR3 contains 11 residues. Germline V gene lookup returns CDR1 GTSNPN and CDR2 SVGIG (reference sequence). The full variable domain, with the rest looked up from reference TRBV30 and TRBJ1-1, is SQTIHQWPATLVQPVGSPLSLECTVEGTSNPNLYWYRQAAGRGLQLLFYSVGIGQISSEVPQNLSASRPQDRQFILSSKKLLLSDSGFYLCAWSRNTEAFFGQGTRLTVV.

The genes are TRBV18 and TRBJ1-2, with unresolved D. V was pared by 4 bases and J by 4 bases, with 16 bases between. Per the germline V gene, CDR1 is KGHSH and CDR2 is LQKENI. CDR3 length equals 15 residues. The CDR3 DNA is TGTGCCAGCTCACTCGACTCCTTTGGTAGCTATGGCTACACCTTC. Translation: CASSLDSFGSYGYTF.

V and J are TRBV5-6 and TRBJ2-7, with 7 positions matching TRBD1. The CDR3 extends over 13 amino acids. Germline V gene sequence: CDR1 SGHDT, CDR2 YYEEEE. The trim removed 3 bases at V and 3 bases at J, leaving 3 bases unmatched. CDR3 loop: CASSWGQNYEQYF. CDR3 in DNA: TGTGCCAGCAGCTGGGGACAGAACTACGAGCAGTACTTC.

The chain uses TRBV13 and TRBJ1-1; D remains unclear. Germline values: CDR1 PRHDT, CDR2 FYEKMQ (reference sequence). The CDR3 runs 14 residues. V was pared by 0 bases and J by 7 bases, with 12 bases between. The CDR3 DNA follows: TGTGCCAGCAGCTTAGGCCGACTCGGAGGTGAAGCTTTCTTT. It specifies CASSLGRLGGEAFF. Looking up the rest from reference TRBV13 and TRBJ1-1 gives the full variable domain: AAGVIQSPRHLIKEKRETATLKCYPIPRHDTVYWYQQGPGQDPQFLISFYEKMQSDKGSIPDRFSAQQFSDYHSELNMSSLELGDSALYFCASSLGRLGGEAFFGQGTRLTVV.

Remarks on this clone: At the DNA level, this CDR3 is encoded by other sequences in the same sample as well. Written as DNA, the CDR3 is TGCGCCAGCAGGACCCAGGGGACTAATGAAAAACTGTTTTTT. Encoded protein: CASRTQGTNEKLFF. The chain employs TRBV5-1 and TRBJ1-4; D might be TRBD1 (6 bases). The V gene's germline CDR1 is SGHRS and CDR2 YFSETQ. The CDR3 covers 14 residues. Trimming removed 5 bases at V and 2 bases at J, with 10 bases between.

CDR3 DNA sequence: TGTGCCAGCAGTTCGGACAGGAACACTGAAGCTTTCTTT. It translates to CASSSDRNTEAFF. The chain joins TRBV6-5 to TRBJ1-1; TRBD1 is a possible D gene (6 bases). The germline CDR1 and CDR2 sequences are MNHEY and SVGAGI. V was clipped by 4 bases and J by 1 base, with 7 bases between them. This CDR3 has 13 residues.

The chain links TRBV11-2 to TRBJ2-3; D perhaps matches TRBD1 (6 bases). Germline lookup yields CDR1 SGHAT and CDR2 FQNNGV. The CDR3 is 14 amino acids. V lost 8 bases, J lost 2 bases, and 14 bases lay in between. For the CDR3, the DNA is TGTGCCAGCGGCCTTGGACAGAACACAGATACGCAGTATTTT. Amino acids: CASGLGQNTDTQYF.

The genes are TRBV27 and TRBJ2-7, with 9 bases aligning to TRBD2. The CDR3 loop spans 15 amino acids. Germline CDR1 and CDR2: MNHEY and SMNVEV (reference sequence). The V segment lost 6 bases and the J segment 5 bases; nucleotides outside the gene matches: 11. The CDR3 nucleotides read TGTGCCAGCAGCAAAGAGCGGGGGGACGGGGACGAGCAGTACTTC. Encoded protein: CASSKERGDGDEQYF.

This clone showed up just once. The J gene is TRBJ1-2, the V gene TRBV7-2; a possible D gene is TRBD1 (5 bases). This CDR3 spans 14 amino acids. Germline lookup yields CDR1 SGHTA and CDR2 FQGNSA. Trimming stripped 1 base from V and 8 bases from J, with 14 bases between. CDR3 region: CASSLDRGLRGYTF. The DNA for the CDR3 is TGTGCCAGCAGCTTAGATAGGGGCTTAAGGGGCTACACCTTC.

The chain couples TRBV10-2 to TRBJ1-1; the D is unclear. Germline CDR1 and CDR2: WSHSY and SAAADI. The length of the CDR3 is 14 residues. The V and J ends lost 0 bases and 3 bases respectively, with 8 bases between them. This CDR3 is CASSESKRDTEAFF. The CDR3 DNA reads TGCGCCAGCAGTGAGTCAAAACGGGACACTGAAGCTTTCTTT.

The gene calls are TRBV5-1 and TRBJ1-2; TRBD1 might be the D (5 bases). Germline values: CDR1 SGHRS, CDR2 YFSETQ. Trimming left V 3 bases short and J 4 bases short, with 16 bases between. There are 15 residues in the CDR3. The CDR3 loop is CASSSRTGVGYGYTF. The CDR3 nucleotides are TGCGCCAGCAGCTCGCGTACGGGGGTAGGCTATGGCTACACCTTC.